These 5 T cell receptor beta chains were all obtained from the same sample, sequenced in a study of metastatic and nonmetastatic thyroid tumors. TCRdb ran MiXCR on the PCR reads. The sample carries about 38,000 clones, roughly half recorded once. None of the patients had undergone any treatment ahead of thyroid surgery. Input material: tumor tissue. The receptors stem from a male donor with papillary thyroid cancer or a benign thyroid nodule (not recorded which). Some clones in this sample may be carry-over from other donors' samples.

This clone is a singleton in its sample. The chain carries TRBV7-8 and TRBJ1-1, with a possible D match to TRBD1 (5 bases). V was clipped by 0 bases and J by 4 bases, with 6 bases between them. The CDR3 runs 13 residues. Germline CDR1 reads SGHVS; CDR2 reads FQNEAQ. CDR3: CASSLAGVTEAFF. The CDR3 DNA reads as TGTGCCAGCAGCTTAGCAGGGGTCACTGAAGCTTTCTTT.

V and J are TRBV30 and TRBJ1-5; 7 nucleotides align to TRBD1. The ends lost 0 bases at V and 0 bases at J; junction bases unmatched: 5. Germline assignment: CDR1 GTSNPN and CDR2 SVGIG (reference sequence). The CDR3 loop spans 16 amino acids. CDR3 residues: CAWSVRTGYSNQPQHF. Here the CDR3 DNA reads TGTGCCTGGAGTGTAAGGACAGGTTATAGCAATCAGCCCCAGCATTTT.

The V gene is TRBV4-2, the J gene TRBJ2-1, with 14 bases that match TRBD2. Germline V lookup: CDR1 LGHNA, CDR2 YNFKEQ. V was pared by 4 bases and J by 3 bases, with 2 bases of the junction left unmatched. The CDR3 sequence is 16 residues long. CDR3 bases: TGTGCCAGCAGCCTAGGGACTAGCGGGAGCTACAATGAGCAGTTCTTC. It is translated as CASSLGTSGSYNEQFF.

This chain links TRBV7-8 with TRBJ1-5; D is ambiguous. The germline V and J ends were trimmed by 3 bases and 2 bases, with 11 bases remaining between them. This CDR3 contains 15 residues. Looked up from germline, CDR1 is SGHVS and CDR2 is FQNEAQ. The CDR3 DNA reads as TGTGCCAGCAGCTTGGTACTCGGGGGCAATCAGCCCCAGCATTTT. The encoded protein is CASSLVLGGNQPQHF.

This chain connects TRBV7-8 to TRBJ2-7; 9 nucleotides align to TRBD1. Unmatched junction bases numbered 6, after V lost 5 bases and J lost 1 base. The CDR3 loop spans 15 amino acids. CDR1 and CDR2 from the germline V gene are SGHVS and FQNEAQ. The CDR3 region is CASSPRTGVSYEQYF. CDR3 coding DNA: TGTGCCAGCAGCCCCCGGACAGGGGTGTCCTACGAGCAGTACTTC.